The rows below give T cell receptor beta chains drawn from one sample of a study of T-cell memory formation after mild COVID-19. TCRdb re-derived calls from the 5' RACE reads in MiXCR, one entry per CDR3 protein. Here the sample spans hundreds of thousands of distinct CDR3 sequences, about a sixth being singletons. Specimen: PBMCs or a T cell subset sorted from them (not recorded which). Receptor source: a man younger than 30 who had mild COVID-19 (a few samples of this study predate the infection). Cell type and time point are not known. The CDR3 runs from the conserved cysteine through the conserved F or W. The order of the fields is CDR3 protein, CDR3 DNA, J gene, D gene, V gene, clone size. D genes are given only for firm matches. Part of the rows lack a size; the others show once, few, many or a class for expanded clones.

CASSQDFFRTYEQYF	TGCGCCAGCAGCCAAGATTTCTTCCGGACCTACGAGCAGTACTTC	TRBJ2-7	NA	TRBV4-3	NA
CASSQERRTANYGYTF	TGCGCCAGCAGCCAAGAAAGGAGGACAGCCAACTATGGCTACACCTTC	TRBJ1-2	NA	TRBV4-3	many
CASGRRTGGIGNTIYF	TGTGCCAGCGGGAGAAGGACAGGGGGCATCGGAAACACCATATATTTT	TRBJ1-3	TRBD1	TRBV7-2	NA
CASSPRDGDTGELFF	TGTGCCAGCAGCCCCCGGGATGGGGACACCGGGGAGCTGTTTTTT	TRBJ2-2	NA	TRBV9	NA
CASSFDGANTEAFF	TGTGCCAGCAGTTTTGACGGGGCGAACACTGAAGCTTTCTTT	TRBJ1-1	NA	TRBV12-3/TRBV12-4	few
CASSPGTGVIASQPQHF	TGTGCCAGCAGCCCCGGGACAGGTGTAATAGCGAGTCAGCCCCAGCATTTT	TRBJ1-5	TRBD1	TRBV7-9	NA
CASTQGETQYF	TGTGCCTCAACACAGGGAGAGACCCAGTACTTC	TRBJ2-5	NA	TRBV7-9	NA
CASSPSLDRASEQFF	TGTGCCAGCAGCCCCTCCCTGGACAGGGCGAGTGAGCAGTTCTTC	TRBJ2-1	TRBD1	TRBV7-2	NA
CSVDRRGDYNEQFF	TGCAGCGTTGATCGGCGGGGGGATTACAATGAGCAGTTCTTC	TRBJ2-1	TRBD2	TRBV29-1	NA
CASSRGKGGRTDTQYF	TGCGCCAGCAGCCGAGGAAAGGGGGGGCGGACAGATACGCAGTATTTT	TRBJ2-3	NA	TRBV4-1	NA
CASSGSSSPYEQYF	TGTGCCAGCAGTGGTAGTAGCTCCCCCTACGAGCAGTACTTC	TRBJ2-7	NA	TRBV6-1	few
CASMRAYSTDTQYF	TGTGCCAGCATGAGGGCCTATAGCACAGATACGCAGTATTTT	TRBJ2-3	NA	TRBV5-4	NA
CASSKGLGDSDTQYF	TGCGCCAGCAGCAAGGGACTAGGGGATTCAGATACGCAGTATTTT	TRBJ2-3	TRBD2	TRBV5-1	few
CASSLEGAGSYQETQYF	TGCGCCAGCAGCTTGGAGGGGGCAGGGAGCTACCAAGAGACCCAGTACTTC	TRBJ2-5	TRBD1	TRBV5-1	NA
CASSTPGRLYEQYF	TGTGCCAGCAGCACCCCAGGGAGACTCTACGAGCAGTACTTC	TRBJ2-7	NA	TRBV21-1	NA
CASSFPGSLGEQYF	TGCGCCAGCAGCTTTCCAGGGTCCCTAGGCGAGCAGTACTTC	TRBJ2-7	NA	TRBV5-1	few
CSGRMSSRGYQETQYF	TGCAGCGGCCGGATGTCCAGTAGGGGATACCAAGAGACCCAGTACTTC	TRBJ2-5	NA	TRBV29-1	NA
CASSLDSPRSGNTIYF	TGCGCCAGCAGCTTAGACAGCCCTCGCTCTGGAAACACCATATATTTT	TRBJ1-3	NA	TRBV5-1	few
CASSQVNNRNYGYTF	TGTGCCAGCAGCCAAGTTAACAACAGGAACTATGGCTACACCTTC	TRBJ1-2	NA	TRBV3-1	few
CASSSQDYGYTF	TGTGCCAGCAGTTCCCAGGACTATGGCTACACCTTC	TRBJ1-2	NA	TRBV12-3/TRBV12-4	few
CASSNGQGYNEQFF	TGTGCCAGTAGTAACGGACAGGGGTACAATGAGCAGTTCTTC	TRBJ2-1	TRBD1	TRBV19	NA
CAISGTAANTGELFF	TGTGCCATCAGTGGGACCGCTGCGAACACCGGGGAGCTGTTTTTT	TRBJ2-2	NA	TRBV10-3	few
CASRRQDSYEQYF	TGTGCCAGCCGGCGACAGGACTCCTACGAGCAGTACTTC	TRBJ2-7	NA	TRBV4-2	NA
CASSQSSAGEAGYTF	TGCGCCAGCAGCCAATCCTCAGCCGGTGAAGCTGGCTACACCTTC	TRBJ1-2	NA	TRBV4-3	few